This T cell receptor (beta chain) was captured by sequencing in a study of CXCR3-negative and CXCR3-positive naive CD8 T cells. cDNA libraries for TRB were generated by 5' RACE incorporating UMI labels. TCRdb reprocessed the 5' RACE reads, with one entry per CDR3 protein and no DNA. The sample is made up of tens of thousands of distinct CDR3 sequences, and the top ten hold around 1.5% of it. Germline CDR1 and CDR2: SGHRS and YFSETQ. The CDR3 contains 15 residues. Study results and limitations: When CXCR3-positive naive cells were set against CXCR3-negative naive cells, the former had more hydrophobic TRB CDR3s. For naive cells, CXCR3-negative and CXCR3-positive subsets had similar TRBV-TRBJ usage; for memory cells, usage differed.

The authors gated naive CD8+ T cells as CD45RO-CCR7+CD27+CD95-. Concerning this clonotype itself: Its antigen is not known.

The sequenced material came from naive CXCR3- CD8+ T cells from blood. Subset meaning: CD45RO-CCR7+CD27+CD95- naive CD8+ T cells lacking CXCR3 (TNR3-). The clonotype comes from a human donor in good health. Some clones in this sample may be carry-over from other donors' samples. This rearrangement joins TRBV5-1 to TRBJ1-4; as DNA is missing, the TRBD1 call by TCRdb cannot be tested. CDR3 amino acids: CASSLAGAKGEKLFF.